The 4 T cell receptor beta chains listed next were all sequenced from one sample in a study of identifying expanded T cells in peripheral blood (dated by TCRdb to the late 2010s). Libraries were made using the immunoSEQ multiplex PCR assay. TCRdb took this table from immuneACCESS and kept in-frame rearrangements with V and J called. Such tables lack part of the clones; where checked against another copy, unresolved V genes explain under half of the gap, and the rest is unexplained. Here the sample has over 100,000 clones; about 88% occur a single time. Clones ranked in the top ten supply approximately 8% of the sample. Sequencing was carried out using blood. The receptors were sampled from a person aged 18-70 years in good health.

V and J are TRBV29-1 and TRBJ2-7, with 8 nucleotides matching TRBD1. The CDR3 spans 12 residues. The germline V gene encodes CDR1 SQVTM and CDR2 ANQGSEA. V dropped 4 bases and J dropped 5; count of bases not matched to a gene: 4. The CDR3 spells CSVATGEDEQYF. The DNA of the CDR3 is TGCAGCGTTGCGACAGGGGAGGACGAGCAGTACTTC.

This chain joins TRBV29-1 and TRBJ1-2, with D possibly TRBD1 on 5 matching bases. CDR3 length: 14 amino acids. With 0 bases removed from V and 1 base from J, the gap between germline ends came to 9 bases. Looked up from germline, CDR1 is SQVTM and CDR2 is ANQGSEA. CDR3 nucleotides: TGCAGCGTTGAAGATCCGACAGTTAACTATGGCTACACCTTC. This translates into CSVEDPTVNYGYTF.

V gene TRBV11-1 combines with J gene TRBJ2-7; 11 nucleotides line up with TRBD2. V was pared by 5 bases and J by 7 bases, with 4 bases of the junction left unmatched. The CDR3 spans 13 residues. Germline V gene lookup returns CDR1 SGHAT and CDR2 FQDESV (reference sequence). The chain's CDR3 is CASSLRLAGEQYF. CDR3 DNA sequence: TGTGCCAGCAGCCTAAGACTAGCGGGGGAGCAGTACTTC.

The rearrangement joins TRBV7-2 to TRBJ2-3; perhaps TRBD2 as D (6 bases). There are 15 residues in the CDR3. Per germline, CDR1 SGHTA and CDR2 FQGNSA. Trimming removed 3 bases from V and 5 bases from J, with 15 bases in between. In DNA form, the CDR3 reads TGTGCCAGCAGCTTGGTGGCGGGGACGGTAGATACGCAGTATTTT. Amino acids: CASSLVAGTVDTQYF.